Listed below are T cell receptor beta chains from one sample, sequenced in a study of somatic mutations in cytotoxic T cells in rheumatoid arthritis. Generated by immunoSEQ multiplex PCR, the TCRdb table keeps only in-frame clones and is missing some. The sample consists of under 35,000 clones, more than 85% of them appearing once. Sequenced material: CD8+ T cells sorted from blood. The receptors stem from an adult with rheumatoid arthritis. The conserved cysteine and the conserved F or W are not part of the CDR3 here. Fields, in order: CDR3 protein, V gene.

ASSLGTSGSTDTQY TRBV11-2
ASSSGGFDGYT TRBV6-6
ASSLGPSSTDTQY TRBV13
ASSQGPYRYGYT TRBV4-2
ASSQDPRGSTDTQY TRBV4-1
ASSRQGSYNEQF TRBV27
ASSISGRDYNEQF TRBV6-5
ASSPTVSTDTQY TRBV7-6
ASSPERSSGSYQY TRBV7-6
SVAGAANTGELF TRBV29-1
ARSNRSPNEKLF TRBV5-3
ASSLGQGMNTEAF TRBV7-9
ASSAGWDLNYGYT TRBV11-2
AISPNGNQPQH TRBV10-3
ASSLEGTQQLF TRBV7-9
ASSLGLAGNYEQY TRBV7-6
ASSLGLADTGELF TRBV4-1
ASSSTSGWDEQF TRBV7-3
ASRSGQLYGYT TRBV6-5
ASDFSQEGTDTQY TRBV11-2
ATSRDTPSSYNEQF TRBV15
ASSLDFYVPVAEQY TRBV5-4
ASSQEETPRRNEQF TRBV4-2
ASSPPSRTYGYT TRBV18
ASSLDDGNYGYT TRBV7-9
ASSQPEADLVGFADTQY TRBV4-1
ASSPLVRNGELF TRBV14